This TCR beta chain derives from a study of blood T cell repertoires in COVID-19. The assay was immunoSEQ multiplex PCR, and TCRdb's table has in-frame clones only and misses some. The sample lists roughly 120,000 clones, over 85% occurring once. V lost 2 bases to trimming and J lost 0 bases, with 8 bases between them. Germline assignment: CDR1 SGHTA and CDR2 FQGNSA. This CDR3 is built from 16 residues. Sample: peripheral blood. The genes are TRBV7-2 and TRBJ1-6; D not resolved. The TCR was taken from a man aged 45-65 years with active COVID-19. CDR3 coding DNA: TGTGCCAGCAGCTTAAGCGTGAACTCCTATAATTCACCCCTCCACTTT. It is translated as CASSLSVNSYNSPLHF.